This T cell receptor beta chain was documented in a study of T-cell reconstitution after alpha-beta-depleted transplantation in children. With V trimmed by 6 bases and J by 6 bases, 13 bases remained unmatched. The CDR3 covers 15 residues. Overall study results and limits: Alpha-beta T cells about two months after transplant reportedly derived from several hundred expanded graft clones. Newly made T cells mostly supplied T-cell counts and diversity one year after transplant.

Comments on this clonotype: Antigen: not known.

As it was prepared, the TCRbeta library received unique molecular identifiers. TCRdb recomputed calls from the PCR reads with MiXCR, one row per CDR3 protein. The table has about 980,000 distinct CDR3 sequences, around 30% seen once; the top ten hold roughly 31%. Material: PBMCs, mostly from graft donor cells, obtained 360 days after TCRalphabeta/CD19-depleted stem cell transplant. V usage is TRBV12-3 or TRBV12-4 and J usage is TRBJ2-7, with TRBD1 matching over 8 bases. The clonotype comes from a boy younger than two who had a stem cell transplant for SCID, so the T cells may come from the graft donor. The CDR3 reads CASSTLGTGRGEQYF. CDR3 bases: TGTGCCAGCAGCACCCTAGGGACAGGACGGGGCGAGCAGTACTTC.